This TCR beta chain was profiled in a study of CD8+CD57+ T cells in acquired aplastic anemia (dated by TCRdb to the late 2010s). For the study in its entirety: A mean of roughly 2.9 ug of DNA, ranging from roughly 0.2 to 27.4 ug, was extracted from sorted CD4+ and CD8+ cells. CD8+CD57+ expansion was defined as frequency above the mean frequency observed in healthy subjects. Study-level results and caveats: Although roughly 29 CD8+ CDR3 sequences were shared by patients and controls, these sequences appeared highly expressed in patients and within the immunodominant clones of patients. Patients and healthy controls showed no significant difference in CD8+ Simpson's diversity (P=0.060).

Flow cytometry had shown CD8+CD57+ cell expansion in the patients selected for sequencing. Every patient had severe acquired aplastic anemia, diagnosed using the International Study of Aplastic Anemia and Agranulocytosis and Camitta criteria. At the time blood was sampled, none of the patients had received any therapy. The study deep-sequenced TCR repertoires of sorted CD4+ and CD8+ blood T cells from severe aplastic anemia patients and healthy subjects. Patients were enrolled in the USA under clinicaltrials.gov protocols 00001620, 01623167, 00001397, 00071045, 00081523 and 00961064. Ficoll-Paque density gradient centrifugation was used to isolate peripheral blood mononuclear cells. Before DNA was extracted, CD4+ and CD8+ T cells were sorted using either FACS or magnetic beads. Profiling of TCR beta VDJ combinations and CDR3 sequences used genomic DNA as the template. An Illumina HiSeq 2000 was the platform used for TCR repertoire sequencing. Per the source publication's procedure: TRBV/TRBJ rearrangement plots, CDR3 size and DJ length profiles, and Simpson's diversity index were used to assess repertoires. Whichever DNA sequence was most abundant in the deep sequencing data was defined as the immunodominant clone. CDR3 amino acid sequences were checked for sharing across subjects and were also compared against the VDJdb database and published repertoires. TCRdb redid the processing of the public reads, applying fastp at Q25 and MiXCR, and retained in-frame beta chains. Entries are consolidated by CDR3 protein sequence, retaining the most common genes and DNA. Here the V and J calls rest on TCRdb's processing, not on the authors' analysis. Across this sample there are some 200,000 distinct CDR3 sequences, with roughly two thirds seen only once. The top ten constitute 58% of the sample.

The CDR3 starts with the cysteine, ends with the phenylalanine, and has 13 residues. CDR3 DNA is the only sequence kept; it has 39 bases, read in frame from the first base. A distance of 11 bases separates the germline ends of V and J, which lose 2 bases and 8 bases respectively. From a lookup of the germline V gene (reference sequence), CDR1 and CDR2 are SGHKS and YYEKEE. As concerns this clonotype: This receptor's antigen is unknown. Base qualities are not provided; no much larger clone lies one nucleotide away.

The receptor was isolated from a human donor with aplastic anemia. Recombination joined TRBV5-5 with TRBJ2-1, with the identity of the D gene unclear. The sequenced sample consisted of sorted CD4+, CD8+, or CD8+CD57+ T cells (not recorded which) from PBMCs. The CDR3 reads CASSLAGADEQFF. The sequenced DNA is TGTGCCAGCAGCTTAGCCGGAGCTGATGAGCAGTTCTTC.